What follows are 7 T cell receptor beta chains derived from one specimen sequenced in a study of graft-versus-host responses after intestinal transplantation. The antigens for these receptors are not known. Data came from immunoSEQ multiplex PCR; TCRdb stores just in-frame clones and leaves some out. Altogether about 26,000 clones are present, more than 75% being singletons, with the ten largest covering 0.7%. The specimen comprised unstimulated CD4+ T cells sorted from spleen or lymph node cells, sampled before intestinal transplant. The receptors shown here come from a human donor who received an intestinal transplant.

The rearrangement links TRBV29-1 to TRBJ1-5; the D gene is possibly TRBD1 (5 bases). This CDR3 contains 13 residues. V was pared by 6 bases and J by 4 bases, with 13 bases between. CDR1 and CDR2 (germline): SQVTM, ANQGSEA. In DNA, the CDR3 is TGCAGCGTCGGGGACTCCCCTAATCAGCCCCAGCATTTT. Translation gives CSVGDSPNQPQHF.

The chain uses TRBV6-5 and TRBJ1-6; 8 bases are a match to TRBD1. Trimming removed 0 bases from V and 5 bases from J; junction bases left unmatched: 3. This CDR3 spans 16 amino acids. Germline CDR1 MNHEY, CDR2 SVGAGI. CDR3 amino acids: CASSYSTGAHNSPLHF. CDR3 nucleotide sequence: TGTGCCAGCAGTTACTCGACAGGGGCGCATAATTCACCCCTCCACTTT.

The gene calls are TRBV30 and TRBJ2-1; D is ambiguous. The germline CDR1 and CDR2 sequences are GTSNPN and SVGIG (reference sequence). The germline V and J ends were trimmed by 1 base and 7 bases, with 2 bases remaining between them. The CDR3 covers 10 residues. CDR3 sequence (DNA): TGTGCCTGGAGTGGGAATGAGCAGTTCTTC. It yields the protein CAWSGNEQFF. Looking up the rest from reference TRBV30 and TRBJ2-1 gives the full variable domain: SQTIHQWPATLVQPVGSPLSLECTVEGTSNPNLYWYRQAAGRGLQLLFYSVGIGQISSEVPQNLSASRPQDRQFILSSKKLLLSDSGFYLCAWSGNEQFFGPGTRLTVL.

The rearrangement uses TRBV1 and TRBJ2-5; the D call of TRBD1 is as the table states it, not checked on the DNA. TRBV1 constitutes a pseudogene. The CDR3 has 14 amino acids. The CDR3 loop reads CTSSHRIARGTQYF. For the CDR3, the DNA is TGCACCAGCAGCCATAGGATAGCTAGGGGGACCCAGTACTTC.

To note about this clone: In the same sample, other DNA sequences code for this CDR3. In DNA, the CDR3 is TGTGCCAGCAGTTTATTGGCGTTAGGCGGGGAGCTGTTTTTT. Translation gives CASSLLALGGELFF. The rearrangement uses TRBV28 and TRBJ2-2; D not certain. V was trimmed by 1 base and J by 7 bases, leaving 10 bases between them. Germline V CDR1 and CDR2: MDHEN, SYDVKM. The CDR3 has 14 amino acids.

V gene TRBV5-1 combines with J gene TRBJ1-2, with 9 bases aligning to TRBD1. After removal of 4 bases from V and 4 bases from J, the junction contained 5 bases not matched to a gene. Germline CDR1 is SGHRS and CDR2 is YFSETQ. The CDR3 runs to 14 residues. The CDR3 DNA reads as TGCGCCAGCAGCCCCGGGGGACAGGGCTATGGCTACACCTTC. Translated, it gives CASSPGGQGYGYTF.

This clone was observed a few times. The chain recombines TRBV6-5 with TRBJ2-3; D assignment may be TRBD1 or TRBD2 (5 bases each). V was shortened by 6 bases and J by 5 bases, with 12 bases between the two germline ends. Germline CDR1 reads MNHEY; CDR2 reads SVGAGI. This CDR3 is built from 13 residues. The CDR3 sequence: CASSGAPKDTQYF. The CDR3 DNA reads TGTGCCAGCAGCGGGGCTCCTAAAGATACGCAGTATTTT.